A single sample is the source of the 8 T cell receptor beta chains below, sequenced in a study of tumor-infiltrating lymphocytes in primary liver carcinoma (dated by TCRdb to the late 2010s). Sequencing relied on an Illumina HiSeq 2500. Using a constant-region primer and ProtoScript II reverse transcriptase, TCRbeta-specific cDNA was reverse-transcribed from 500 ng total RNA. Three nested multiplex PCR rounds, following a slightly modified ARM-PCR procedure, were used to build the TCRbeta libraries. The first two PCR rounds used multiplex TRBV1-TRBV30 forward primers with a Cbeta reverse primer, each for approximately 11 cycles. TCRdb trimmed the raw reads at Q25, called clones with MiXCR and kept productive beta chains. Every CDR3 protein is listed once, alongside the most common genes and DNA of its rows. This sample gives about 320,000 distinct CDR3 sequences in total; 55% to 65% of them show up just once. Of the sample, roughly 9% is held by the ten largest clones.

TRIzol reagent was used to extract blood RNA from unsorted whole blood, while the DNeasy Blood & Tissue kit provided the germline DNA. Material: peripheral blood. The receptor set was obtained from a man in his forties with primary liver carcinoma and hepatitis B virus infection.

This chain uses TRBV7-9 with TRBJ2-5; the D gene is possibly TRBD2 (6 bases). V was trimmed by 5 bases and J by 0 bases, leaving 16 bases between them. This CDR3 contains 16 residues. CDR1 SEHNR and CDR2 FQNEAQ come from the germline V gene (reference sequence). The CDR3 reads CASSPMGRSYQETQYF. As DNA, the CDR3 is TGTGCCAGCAGCCCGATGGGGAGGTCGTACCAAGAGACCCAGTACTTC.

As for this clonotype: The conserved closing phenylalanine or tryptophan is absent in this CDR3, likely reflecting a read error. V gene TRBV11-1 combines with J gene TRBJ2-5, with D perhaps matching TRBD1 (6 bases). CDR3 length: 11 residues. Germline lookup yields CDR1 SGHAT and CDR2 FQDESV (reference sequence). The CDR3 spells CASSPGEIQYL. Written as DNA, the CDR3 is TGTGCCAGCAGCCCAGGGGAGATCCAGTACTTA.

As for this clonotype: One junction end does not reproduce the germline sequence, and a read error may be involved. V usage is TRBV5-1 and J usage is TRBJ2-5; 8 nucleotides align to TRBD2. CDR3 length: 15 amino acids. Germline V gene sequence: CDR1 SGHRS, CDR2 YFSETQ. The CDR3 bases are TGCGCCAGCACCAGTAGCCAAGCGGGAGTTGAGACACAGTACTTC. Translating it yields CASTSSQAGVETQYF.

To note about this clonotype: A single base separates this from a much larger clone, so it may be a read error. V is TRBV6-2 or TRBV6-3 and J is TRBJ2-1; tentatively, D is TRBD1 (5 bases). The CDR3 is 13 amino acids. Germline V gene lookup returns CDR1 MNHEY and CDR2 SVGEGT. V was trimmed by 11 bases and J by 4 bases, leaving 15 bases between them. DNA of the CDR3: TGTGCCTCAGGGAAGGTCCCGTACAATGAGCAGTTCTTC. Encoded protein: CASGKVPYNEQFF.

A remark on this clonotype: A much bigger clone sits one base away, suggesting this may be a read error. The chain has TRBV12-3 or TRBV12-4 and TRBJ2-1; D uncertain. The CDR3 spans 14 residues. V lost 6 bases and J lost 3, with 12 bases in between. The CDR3 reads CASSPNPRYNEQFF. Here the CDR3 DNA reads TGTGCCAGCAGCCCTAACCCTCGCTACAATGAGCAGTTCTTC.

The sample holds a few counts of this clonotype. CDR3 protein: CTTRTGGMYEQYF. In DNA, the CDR3 is TGTACGACACGGACAGGGGGCATGTACGAGCAGTACTTC. The chain is built from TRBV6-1 and TRBJ2-7; 11 nucleotides align to TRBD1. CDR1 is MNHNS and CDR2 is SASEGT in the germline V gene. The CDR3 length is 13 residues.

This clonotype was seen a single time. The rearrangement links TRBV11-1 to TRBJ2-1; maybe TRBD2 (5 bases). V was shortened by 0 bases and J by 8 bases, with 17 bases between the two germline ends. CDR1 SGHAT and CDR2 FQDESV come from the germline V gene (reference sequence). This CDR3 spans 16 amino acids. In DNA, the CDR3 is TGTGCCAGCAGCTTAGCGCCAGGAGGCTTTCGCGATGAGCAGTTCTTC. As protein: CASSLAPGGFRDEQFF. Complete variable domain (other parts from reference TRBV11-1 and TRBJ2-1): EAEVAQSPRYKITEKSQAVAFWCDPISGHATLYWYRQILGQGPELLVQFQDESVVDDSQLPKDRFSAERLKGVDSTLKIQPAELGDSAMYLCASSLAPGGFRDEQFFGPGTRLTVL.

This clonotype was observed at least ten times. V gene TRBV6-5 combines with J gene TRBJ2-7; D may correspond to TRBD1 or TRBD2 (5 bases each). Germline CDR1 and CDR2: MNHEY and SVGAGI. The CDR3 has 13 residues. Deletions cut 5 bases from V and 6 bases from J, with 14 bases between. This chain's CDR3 is CASSPGRGREQYF. In DNA form, the CDR3 reads TGTGCCAGCAGTCCCGGACGGGGCCGCGAGCAGTACTTC.